The 25 T cell receptor beta chains below come from one sample, sequenced in a study of cytomegalovirus exposure and HLA in healthy donors. PCR used 60 Vbeta primers and 13 Jbeta primers. The method was immunoSEQ multiplex PCR; TCRdb's version includes in-frame clones alone and lacks a portion of them. The table shows over 120,000 clones, with around 70% occurring only once. Sequencing was carried out using PBMCs. The origin of the receptors is a woman aged 60-75 years in good health and CMV-seropositive.

The V gene is TRBV2, the J gene TRBJ1-2; a possible D gene is TRBD1 (6 bases). This CDR3 comprises 18 residues. Deletions cut 6 bases from V and 3 bases from J, with 26 bases between. Germline V lookup: CDR1 SNHLY, CDR2 FYNNEI. CDR3 nucleotide sequence: TGTGCCAGCAGAACATTAAGAGACCGGGACATATCACACTATGGCTACACCTTC. It translates to CASRTLRDRDISHYGYTF. Full variable domain (outside the CDR3, taken from reference TRBV2 and TRBJ1-2): EPEVTQTPSHQVTQMGQEVILRCVPISNHLYFYWYRQILGQKVEFLVSFYNNEISEKSEIFDDQFSVERPDGSNFTLKIRSTKLEDSAMYFCASRTLRDRDISHYGYTFGSGTRLTVV.

This chain joins TRBV30 and TRBJ2-1; D is possibly TRBD2 (6 bases). Germline V gives CDR1 GTSNPN, CDR2 SVGIG (reference sequence). Trimming took 4 bases from V and 3 from J, leaving 13 bases between them. This CDR3 comprises 14 residues. The CDR3 DNA reads TGTGCCTGGAACCGGGAGCGGCACTACAATGAGCAGTTCTTC. Its protein is CAWNRERHYNEQFF.

CDR3 sequence (DNA): TGCAGCGTTTACGGACTAGCGGGAGTTTCCTACAATGAGCAGTTCTTC. It encodes CSVYGLAGVSYNEQFF. The chain joins TRBV29-1 to TRBJ2-1, with 13 bases lining up with TRBD2. V shed 5 bases and J 1 base; nucleotides not matched to a gene: 5. Looked up from germline, CDR1 is SQVTM and CDR2 is ANQGSEA. The CDR3 is 16 residues long.

This chain connects TRBV18 to TRBJ1-3; tentative D call: TRBD1 (6 bases). V lost 1 base, J lost 0 bases, and 13 bases lay in between. The CDR3 consists of 17 residues. Looked up from germline, CDR1 is KGHSH and CDR2 is LQKENI. This chain's CDR3 is CASSPHRVVSSGNTIYF. The CDR3 DNA is TGTGCCAGCTCACCACACAGGGTAGTAAGCTCTGGAAACACCATATATTTT.

The chain is built from TRBV5-4 and TRBJ1-3, with D possibly TRBD1 on 5 matching bases. V dropped 0 bases and J dropped 4 bases, with 11 bases sitting between them. Looked up from germline, CDR1 is SGHNT and CDR2 is YYREEE (reference sequence). The CDR3 runs to 15 residues. The CDR3 coding sequence is TGTGCCAGCAGCTTGGGGGGGGTCCAGGGAAACACCATATATTTT. Encoded protein: CASSLGGVQGNTIYF.

The CDR3 DNA sequence: TGTGTGACAGGGTGGAAGGCCGGGGAGCTGTTTTTT. It specifies CVTGWKAGELFF. V usage is TRBV6-5 and J usage is TRBJ2-2; 7 nucleotides match TRBD1. The CDR3 totals 12 residues. Germline V gene data show CDR1 as MNHEY and CDR2 as SVGAGI.

The chain joins TRBV29-1 to TRBJ2-1, with D perhaps matching TRBD2 (5 bases). The V gene lost 7 bases and the J gene lost 0 bases, with 13 bases spanning the gap. Germline loops: CDR1 SQVTM, CDR2 ANQGSEA. The CDR3 spans 14 residues. This chain's CDR3 is CSGSDIDSYNEQFF. In DNA form, the CDR3 reads TGCAGCGGTAGCGACATCGACTCCTACAATGAGCAGTTCTTC.

The table lists this clone with a few counts. The chain links TRBV28 to TRBJ2-7; 8 positions agree with TRBD1. The length of the CDR3 is 13 residues. Per the germline V gene, CDR1 is MDHEN and CDR2 is SYDVKM. J gave up 5 bases and V 2 bases, and 2 bases lay outside the gene matches. CDR3: CASSLADRDEQYF. In DNA, the CDR3 is TGTGCCAGCAGTTTAGCGGACAGGGACGAGCAGTACTTC. Supplemented by reference TRBV28 and TRBJ2-7, the full variable domain reads DVKVTQSSRYLVKRTGEKVFLECVQDMDHENMFWYRQDPGLGLRLIYFSYDVKMKEKGDIPEGYSVSREKKERFSLILESASTNQTSMYLCASSLADRDEQYFGPGTRLTVT.

This sequence joins TRBV18 and TRBJ2-2; 7 bases match TRBD1. Germline V CDR1 and CDR2: KGHSH, LQKENI. The CDR3 length is 17 residues. J was trimmed by 1 base and V by 2 bases; bases with no gene match: 7. The CDR3 reads CASSPEGGWGNTGELFF. In nucleotides, the CDR3 is TGTGCCAGCTCACCAGAAGGGGGCTGGGGGAACACCGGGGAGCTGTTTTTT.

The rearrangement uses TRBV5-1 and TRBJ1-2, with 7 bases that match TRBD1. The CDR3 contains 13 residues. The germline V gene encodes CDR1 SGHRS and CDR2 YFSETQ. V trimming: 4 bases; J trimming: 6 bases; junction bases outside the gene matches: 6. The CDR3 DNA reads TGCGCCAGCAGCCTCGGGACAGAGGATGGCTACACCTTC. Translation: CASSLGTEDGYTF.

The genes are TRBV5-1 and TRBJ1-1; 8 nucleotides agree with TRBD1. CDR3 size: 16 residues. The V gene's germline CDR1 is SGHRS and CDR2 YFSETQ. Losses at the gene ends were 3 bases for V and 1 base for J; bases not matched to a gene: 8. The DNA of the CDR3 is TGCGCCAGCAGCTCCACGACAGGGGTGTGGAACACTGAAGCTTTCTTT. Its translation: CASSSTTGVWNTEAFF.

V usage is TRBV28 and J usage is TRBJ1-1, with a possible D match to TRBD1 (6 bases). Trimming cost V 8 bases and J 0 bases, with 16 bases left between them. Germline-derived CDR1 and CDR2 are MDHEN and SYDVKM. The CDR3 has 15 residues. The CDR3 region is CASSSTGTMNTEAFF. Here the CDR3 DNA reads TGTGCCAGCTCCTCTACAGGGACCATGAACACTGAAGCTTTCTTT. Supplemented by reference TRBV28 and TRBJ1-1, the full variable domain reads DVKVTQSSRYLVKRTGEKVFLECVQDMDHENMFWYRQDPGLGLRLIYFSYDVKMKEKGDIPEGYSVSREKKERFSLILESASTNQTSMYLCASSSTGTMNTEAFFGQGTRLTVV.

This chain joins TRBV5-5 and TRBJ1-1; D is uncertain. Germline V CDR1 and CDR2: SGHKS, YYEKEE (reference sequence). With 7 bases removed from V and 1 base from J, the gap between germline ends came to 14 bases. The CDR3 is 14 amino acids. The CDR3 DNA follows: TGTGCCAGCGTGGCAGTCAGTACGAACACTGAAGCTTTCTTT. Its protein is CASVAVSTNTEAFF.

This chain links TRBV19 with TRBJ2-7, with D possibly being TRBD2 (5 bases). The CDR3 runs to 14 residues. V gave up 3 bases and J gave up 3 bases, with 12 bases separating them. Per the germline V gene, CDR1 is LNHDA and CDR2 is SQIVND (reference sequence). The CDR3, as DNA: TGTGCCAGTAGTATCCAGTGGGGAGACTACGAGCAGTACTTC. It codes for CASSIQWGDYEQYF.

The chain couples TRBV6-5 to TRBJ1-2; 8 bases agree with TRBD1. This CDR3 has 14 amino acids. From germline, CDR1 is MNHEY and CDR2 SVGAGI. After removal of 6 bases from V and 4 bases from J, the junction contained 7 bases not matched to a gene. The CDR3 region has the DNA TGTGCCAGCAGCCGGAACAGGGGGGCCTATGGCTACACCTTC. It codes for CASSRNRGAYGYTF.

V usage is TRBV6-1 and J usage is TRBJ2-3; 9 bases are shared with TRBD2. Germline lookup yields CDR1 MNHNS and CDR2 SASEGT. Trimming removed 6 bases from V and 8 bases from J; junction bases left unmatched: 12. The CDR3 is 15 amino acids. The CDR3 region has the DNA TGTGCCAGCAGCGCCGAGGCTAGCGGGATGGGTACGCAGTATTTT. Protein product: CASSAEASGMGTQYF.

The chain carries TRBV28 and TRBJ2-1; 9 positions agree with TRBD1. The V gene end was trimmed by 3 bases and the J gene end by 12 bases; junction bases not matched to a gene: 15. CDR1 is MDHEN and CDR2 is SYDVKM in the germline V gene. The CDR3 is made up of 16 amino acids. This CDR3 is CASSFLGQGNAAGQFF. The CDR3 DNA is TGTGCCAGCAGTTTTCTGGGACAGGGTAACGCAGCCGGGCAGTTCTTC.

In this sample, this clone turned up a few times. The rearrangement uses TRBV10-2 and TRBJ2-3; 13 positions agree with TRBD2. Germline CDR1 is WSHSY and CDR2 is SAAADI. CDR3 length: 16 residues. The V segment lost 6 bases and the J segment 4 bases; nucleotides outside the gene matches: 7. As DNA, the CDR3 is TGCGCCAGCAGCCAAGGACTAGCGGGAGTTGCAGATACGCAGTATTTT. It specifies CASSQGLAGVADTQYF.

This clone occurred a few times. The chain has TRBV6-1 and TRBJ1-1, with a weak D call TRBD1 (5 bases). V dropped 3 bases and J dropped 11 bases, with 16 bases sitting between them. Germline CDR1 MNHNS, CDR2 SASEGT. There are 13 residues in the CDR3. CDR3 sequence: CASSEVQGRGAFF. CDR3 bases: TGTGCCAGCAGTGAGGTTCAGGGTCGGGGGGCTTTCTTT.

Here the CDR3 reads CASSLTGRTEAFF. The DNA of the CDR3 is TGTGCCAGCAGTTTAACAGGGCGCACTGAAGCTTTCTTT. V usage is TRBV2 and J usage is TRBJ1-1, with TRBD1 as a possible D gene (6 bases). CDR1 and CDR2 (germline): SNHLY, FYNNEI. V shed 5 bases and J shed 4 bases, with 11 bases lying between them. The CDR3 spans 13 residues.

This clone was seen more than once but under ten times. V is TRBV18 and J is TRBJ1-5; TRBD1 matches 11 bases. The ends lost 5 bases at V and 7 bases at J; junction bases unmatched: 7. The CDR3 spans 15 residues. Looked up from germline, CDR1 is KGHSH and CDR2 is LQKENI. This CDR3 reads CASSYGTGGEQPQHF. The CDR3 bases are TGTGCCAGCTCATACGGGACAGGGGGGGAACAGCCCCAGCATTTT.

The chain carries TRBV25-1 and TRBJ2-3, with 8 nucleotides matching TRBD2. The V segment lost 4 bases and the J segment 4 bases; nucleotides outside the gene matches: 16. This CDR3 region has 18 residues. Germline V gene sequence: CDR1 MGHDK, CDR2 SYGVNS. CDR3 in amino acids: CASSGMSGGSPWADTQYF. The CDR3 nucleotides read TGTGCCAGCAGTGGCATGAGCGGGGGCTCTCCGTGGGCAGATACGCAGTATTTT.

This chain connects TRBV18 to TRBJ2-7; 13 bases are a match to TRBD2. Germline assignment: CDR1 KGHSH and CDR2 LQKENI. V lost 6 bases to trimming and J lost 9 bases; unmatched junction nucleotides: 11. This CDR3 has 15 residues. CDR3 nucleotide sequence: TGTGCCAGCTCCCCCGACACTAGCGGGAGGGATGTGCAGTACTTC. This gives the protein CASSPDTSGRDVQYF.

The chain links TRBV7-8 to TRBJ2-3, with D perhaps TRBD2 (5 bases). This CDR3 has 15 residues. V was pared by 5 bases and J by 2 bases, with 14 bases between. The germline gives CDR1 SGHVS, CDR2 FQNEAQ. In nucleotides, the CDR3 is TGTGCCAGCAGCACCCGAGAGGGATACACAGATACGCAGTATTTT. Protein: CASSTREGYTDTQYF.

This clone has just a few counts. The chain carries TRBV2 and TRBJ2-6, with no clear D. V lost 6 bases, J lost 2 bases, and 8 bases lay in between. The V gene's germline CDR1 is SNHLY and CDR2 FYNNEI. The length of the CDR3 is 14 residues. The CDR3 region has the DNA TGTGCCAGCAGGCGAGTTGCTGGGGCCAACGTCCTGACTTTC. As protein: CASRRVAGANVLTF.